This entry features one T cell receptor beta chain sequence. Its recognized antigen is unknown. Base qualities are not recorded, but no much larger clone differs from it by a single base. The data belong to a study of a mutant IDH1 vaccine in newly diagnosed glioma (dated by TCRdb to about 2021). For the wider study: In the chemotherapy-containing groups, vaccination started alongside temozolomide cycles, whereas in patients who had radiotherapy alone it started 4-6 weeks after radiotherapy. Of the 32 patients who were treated, about 62% were male and roughly 38% were female, and the mean age was roughly 40 years. Before enrollment, most patients had been given radiochemotherapy with temozolomide as standard therapy, while the rest had received either radiotherapy alone or temozolomide alone. The week-35 safety follow-up took place at visit V12, and the week-47 end of study took place at visit V13. Peripheral blood was collected at six visits: V03 (baseline), V05, V07, V10, V12 and V13. Longitudinal TCRB deep sequencing was done for about two dozen treated patients, wherever samples were available for exploratory analyses. On the study overall, not on this receptor specifically: Changes in the top peripheral T cell clonotypes picked up by TCRB sequencing did not appear to be linked to pseudoprogression. PBMC samples for TCRB deep sequencing were selected based on availability. Immune responses induced by the vaccine were seen in roughly 92% of patients across multiple MHC alleles. The authors stated that sample limitations prevented analyses of patient blood samples from being reproduced.

The CDR3 has 14 amino acids, counting the end cysteine and phenylalanine. Only CDR3 DNA is held: 42 bases, read in frame from base 1. From the germline V gene (reference sequence), CDR1 is LNHDA and CDR2 is SQIVND. Relative to germline, V is 8 bases shorter and J is 0 bases shorter, with 8 bases between their ends. Library preparation employed the immunoSEQ multiplex PCR assay. Following the manufacturer's protocol, the hsTCRB Kit was used to amplify rearranged TCR beta chain sequences. Sequencing of TCRB libraries was carried out on an Illumina MiSeq. As for how the authors treated the data: The proprietary platform of the kit vendor was used for demultiplexing, trimming and gene mapping. TCRdb re-hosts the immuneACCESS table, in-frame sequences only. Its copies lack some clones; in the studies checked, an unresolved V gene accounts for under half of them, and the cause for the rest is not known. Clone size and V and J calls were adopted from that table, with D and trimming inferred from the DNA. The sample table lists roughly 86,000 clones, roughly 77% of them with a count of one. Together, the top ten hold 5.2% of the sample.

In light of the paper, this sample's time point label describes: week 47, end of study. Each vaccine dose was 300 ug of a 20-mer mutant IDH1 peptide in Montanide, given subcutaneously with topical imiquimod. Patients received eight vaccinations in weeks 1, 3, 5, 7, 11, 15, 19 and 23, corresponding to visits V03 through V10. The donors had newly diagnosed IDH1-mutant astrocytomas of WHO grade 3 or 4 that showed loss of nuclear ATRX. The samples were drawn from NOA16, a multicentre, single-arm, open-label phase I trial in Germany that tested a mutant IDH1 peptide vaccine in humans for the first time. The DNeasy Blood and Tissue Kit was used to extract genomic DNA from EDTA blood for TCRB sequencing.

Sequencing used PBMCs, obtained from a glioma patient whose treatment included an IDH1 peptide vaccine. The sequence derives from a man aged 35 to 55 with glioma. The rearranged segments are TRBV19 and TRBJ2-6, with TRBD2 tentatively as D gene (6 bases match). At the DNA level, the sequence is TGTGCCAGTGGGGGGTACTCTGGGGCCAACGTCCTGACTTTC. This codes for CASGGYSGANVLTF.